This T cell receptor (beta chain) was sequenced in a study of memory CD4+ T cells and cytomegalovirus serostatus. Study-wide results and limits: CMV serostatus prediction reached median AUC approximately 0.95, or 0.91 with US-trained model.

Data came from immunoSEQ multiplex PCR; TCRdb stores just in-frame clones and leaves some out. The table has about 52,000 clones, around 83% seen once; the top ten hold roughly 2%. The sort gate was single viable CD3+CD4+CD8-CD45RO+ cells for memory CD4+ T cells. On this clone itself: Its cognate antigen is unknown.

The CDR3 runs to 13 residues. Germline V gene lookup returns CDR1 SGHDT and CDR2 YYEEEE. Germline trimming cut 3 bases from V and 11 bases from J; bases unmatched to any gene: 10. The sequence came from an adult in good health and CMV-seropositive. The chain couples TRBV5-6 to TRBJ1-2; 7 bases agree with TRBD1. Source material: memory CD4+ T cells from blood. CDR3 DNA sequence: TGTGCCAGCAGCTCCGGGACAGTCCTTTCGTACACCTTC. Translation: CASSSGTVLSYTF.